The T cell receptor beta chain under discussion was sequenced for a study of OX40 agonist ivuxolimab in advanced cancers. Overall study results and limits: Average numbers of expanded clones were greater in CD8+ T cells than in CD4+.

Turning to this clone: Its antigen is not identified.

Clones were read by immunoSEQ multiplex PCR, and TCRdb kept only the in-frame ones, dropping some. Of over 70,000 clones listed, around 90% are singletons. The sequence derives from an adult with an advanced solid tumor such as melanoma, head and neck, liver or kidney cancer. Sequencing used CD4+ or CD8+ T cells sorted from blood, obtained in a trial of the OX40 agonist ivuxolimab.

The CDR3 spells CASSPLRGVRSYEQYF. In DNA form, the CDR3 reads TGTGCCAGCAGCCCCCTTCGGGGGGTAAGATCCTACGAGCAGTACTTC. The chain combines TRBV11-2 with TRBJ2-7, with 7 positions matching TRBD2. The CDR3 sequence is 16 residues long. Germline CDR1 is SGHAT and CDR2 is FQNNGV. V lost 5 bases to trimming and J lost 1 base; unmatched junction nucleotides: 11.